Reported below is one T cell receptor (beta chain). Original analysis: Amplifying reference gene primers gave estimates of nucleated cell counts. TCRdb's copy holds only in-frame clones and misses some; the assay was immunoSEQ multiplex PCR. Clonal size and the V and J genes are those of that table, whereas D and trimming came from the DNA. The sample records 55,000 to 70,000 clones, about four fifths being singletons. This sample is drawn from a study of blood T cell repertoires in COVID-19. Study background: Nucleic acid was either cDNA or gDNA, and it came from T cells, B-cell-depleted T cells, or PBMCs.

Germline values: CDR1 SGHTA, CDR2 FQGNSA. The CDR3 spans 15 residues. Deletions cut 5 bases from V and 3 bases from J, with 17 bases between. The chain carries TRBV7-2 and TRBJ2-7, with a tentative D call TRBD2 (6 bases). What was sequenced was peripheral blood. The source is a woman of 80 years or more with acute or convalescent COVID-19. CDR3 coding DNA: TGTGCCAGCAGCCTGGCCGGGGGTTACCGCTACGAGCAGTACTTC. Residues: CASSLAGGYRYEQYF.